A selection of T cell receptor beta chains follows, all from one sample in a study of graft-versus-host responses after intestinal transplantation. Data came from immunoSEQ multiplex PCR; TCRdb stores just in-frame clones and leaves some out. Among tens of thousands of clones listed, about 90% were seen once. The sample consisted of PBMCs, taken around 120 days after intestinal transplantation. These receptors originate from a human patient who received an intestinal transplant, so some T cells may come from the graft donor. CDR3s include the opening cysteine and the closing phenylalanine or tryptophan. D genes are given only for firm matches. Rows may omit the clone size; those that give it use once, few, many or a size class.

V	D	size	J	CDR3	DNA
TRBV2	.	.	TRBJ1-1	CASSPLENTEAFF	TGTGCCAGCAGTCCCCTGGAAAACACTGAAGCTTTCTTT
TRBV5-4	TRBD1	.	TRBJ1-2	CASSLRGTGRGNYGYTF	TGTGCCAGCAGCTTGAGGGGGACAGGACGGGGTAACTATGGCTACACCTTC
TRBV11-2	TRBD2	once	TRBJ2-1	CASSFWTSGSNYEQFF	TGTGCCAGCAGCTTTTGGACTAGCGGGAGTAATTATGAGCAGTTCTTC
TRBV28	.	.	TRBJ1-4	CASSLRMTVNEKLFF	TGTGCCAGCAGTTTACGAATGACAGTGAATGAAAAACTGTTTTTT
TRBV4-2	TRBD2	.	TRBJ2-4	CASSQRVIAGPENIQYF	TGTGCCAGCAGCCAACGCGTGATAGCGGGACCAGAAAACATTCAGTACTTC
TRBV28	TRBD2	.	TRBJ2-7	CASNPRLADTYEQYF	TGTGCCAGCAACCCAAGACTAGCTGACACCTACGAGCAGTACTTC
TRBV5-4	TRBD1	.	TRBJ2-1	CASSLTGGGRIEQFF	TGTGCCAGCAGCTTGACAGGGGGCGGAAGGATTGAGCAGTTCTTC
TRBV29-1	.	.	TRBJ1-2	CSVTDRLNYGYTF	TGCAGCGTTACCGACAGGCTTAACTATGGCTACACCTTC
TRBV6-1	TRBD2	.	TRBJ2-2	CASSAASGGVTGELFF	TGTGCCAGCAGTGCCGCTAGCGGGGGGGTTACCGGGGAGCTGTTTTTT
TRBV6-4	TRBD2	few	TRBJ2-1	CASSGLAGGGEQFF	TGTGCCAGCAGTGGACTAGCGGGAGGTGGTGAGCAGTTCTTC
TRBV11-1	.	.	TRBJ2-7	CASSLGLVWHEQYF	TGTGCCAGCAGCTTAGGACTAGTATGGCACGAGCAGTACTTC
TRBV29-1	.	.	TRBJ1-5	CSVEAAGNLHF	TGCAGCGTTGAAGCGGCAGGGAATTTGCATTTT
TRBV6-5	.	.	TRBJ1-1	CASSWGRGTEAFF	TGTGCCAGCAGTTGGGGCCGGGGCACTGAAGCTTTCTTT
TRBV5-1	.	.	TRBJ1-6	CASSLLGHSPLHF	TGCGCCAGCAGCTTGCTAGGACATTCACCCCTCCACTTT
TRBV2	TRBD1	.	TRBJ2-1	CASSENRQGTEQFF	TGTGCCAGCAGTGAGAATCGACAGGGGACTGAGCAGTTCTTC
TRBV5-1	.	.	TRBJ2-7	CASSLPGGTYEQYF	TGCGCCAGCAGCTTGCCAGGGGGGACCTACGAGCAGTACTTC
TRBV18	.	.	TRBJ1-1	CASSDRQGRNTEAFF	TGTGCCAGCTCCGATCGGCAAGGACGGAACACTGAAGCTTTCTTT
TRBV6-1	TRBD1	few	TRBJ1-6	CASNRDSDNSPLHF	TGTGCCAGCAATCGGGACAGTGATAATTCACCCCTCCACTTT
TRBV27	.	.	TRBJ2-1	CASSLETSDNEQFF	TGTGCCAGCAGTCTCGAAACTAGTGACAATGAGCAGTTCTTC
TRBV10-3	.	.	TRBJ2-2	CAISKSGGRSGELFF	TGTGCCATCAGTAAGTCCGGGGGCCGCTCCGGGGAGCTGTTTTTT
TRBV5-1	TRBD1	once	TRBJ2-7	CASSTGQGTYEQYF	TGCGCCAGCAGCACCGGACAGGGCACGTACGAGCAGTACTTC
TRBV19	.	.	TRBJ2-4	CASSIGGEPKNIQYF	TGTGCCAGTAGTATAGGGGGTGAACCCAAAAACATTCAGTACTTC
TRBV4-1	.	.	TRBJ2-7	CASSQWIGWQVGPYEQYF	TGCGCCAGCAGCCAATGGATCGGGTGGCAGGTCGGCCCCTACGAGCAGTACTTC
TRBV28	TRBD1	.	TRBJ1-1	CASSRGTETEAFF	TGTGCCAGCAGTCGCGGGACAGAGACTGAAGCTTTCTTT
TRBV5-1	.	.	TRBJ2-5	CATSESGAPNTQYF	TGCGCCACCAGCGAGTCAGGGGCACCGAATACCCAGTACTTC
TRBV5-1	.	.	TRBJ2-5	CASSWRGGPETQYF	TGCGCCAGCAGCTGGAGGGGGGGCCCTGAGACCCAGTACTTC
TRBV10-1	TRBD2	.	TRBJ2-5	CASSEFSGGQETQYF	TGCGCCAGCAGTGAGTTTAGCGGGGGGCAAGAGACCCAGTACTTC
TRBV5-4	.	.	TRBJ1-1	CASSSAMGRTEAFF	TGTGCCAGCAGCTCCGCCATGGGAAGGACTGAAGCTTTCTTT
TRBV18	.	.	TRBJ1-2	CASSPAGAGNYGYTF	TGTGCCAGCTCACCAGCAGGTGCCGGGAACTATGGCTACACCTTC
TRBV18	.	once	TRBJ1-2	CASSPPLGRGYTF	TGTGCCAGCTCACCACCGCTCGGAAGGGGCTACACCTTC
TRBV7-2	.	once	TRBJ2-2	CASSSGRTVEGNTGELFF	TGTGCCAGCAGCTCCGGCCGAACGGTGGAGGGCAACACCGGGGAGCTGTTTTTT
TRBV6-5	TRBD2	.	TRBJ2-3	CASSTSGNTDTQYF	TGTGCCAGCAGTACTAGCGGGAACACAGATACGCAGTATTTT
TRBV2	.	.	TRBJ1-1	CASTPDLISEAFF	TGTGCCAGCACCCCGGACCTGATCTCTGAAGCTTTCTTT
TRBV10-3	.	.	TRBJ2-1	CASAPGAYNEQFF	TGTGCCTCCGCCCCCGGGGCCTACAATGAGCAGTTCTTC
TRBV5-4	.	.	TRBJ2-1	CASSLSEGFSYNEQFF	TGTGCCAGCAGCTTGTCGGAGGGTTTCTCCTACAATGAGCAGTTCTTC
TRBV18	.	.	TRBJ2-7	CASSPRARGVYEQYF	TGTGCCAGCTCACCACGCGCCAGGGGAGTCTACGAGCAGTACTTC
TRBV29-1	.	.	TRBJ1-1	CSVAPAGIGTEAFF	TGCAGCGTTGCTCCCGCAGGGATTGGCACTGAAGCTTTCTTT
TRBV4-1	TRBD2	.	TRBJ2-3	CASSQVGVAGGPRADTQYF	TGCGCCAGCAGCCAAGTCGGGGTAGCGGGGGGGCCGAGGGCAGATACGCAGTATTTT
TRBV6-6	TRBD1	.	TRBJ2-7	CASSYSRTGGIEQYF	TGTGCCAGCAGTTACTCACGGACAGGGGGAATCGAGCAGTACTTC
TRBV27	.	.	TRBJ1-5	CASTMSDGNQPQHF	TGTGCCAGCACTATGTCGGACGGCAATCAGCCCCAGCATTTT
TRBV13	TRBD2	.	TRBJ2-1	CASSLGLAGGREQFF	TGTGCCAGCAGCTTAGGGCTAGCGGGGGGGCGCGAGCAGTTCTTC
TRBV28	TRBD1	.	TRBJ1-2	CASSLSGTVLYGYTF	TGTGCCAGCAGTTTATCAGGGACAGTCCTCTATGGCTACACCTTC